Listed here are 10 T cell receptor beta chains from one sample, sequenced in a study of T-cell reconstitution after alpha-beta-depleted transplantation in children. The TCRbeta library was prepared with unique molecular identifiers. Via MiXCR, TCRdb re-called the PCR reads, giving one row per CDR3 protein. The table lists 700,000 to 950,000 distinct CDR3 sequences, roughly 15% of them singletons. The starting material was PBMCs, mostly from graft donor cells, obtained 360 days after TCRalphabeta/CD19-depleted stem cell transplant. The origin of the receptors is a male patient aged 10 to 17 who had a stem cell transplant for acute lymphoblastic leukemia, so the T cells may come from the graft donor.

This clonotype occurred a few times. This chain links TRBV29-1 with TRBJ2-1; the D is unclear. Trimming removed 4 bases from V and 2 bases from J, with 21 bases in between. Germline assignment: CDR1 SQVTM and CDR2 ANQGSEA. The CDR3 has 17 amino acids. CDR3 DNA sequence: TGCAGCGTTGGTGGGCCTCACGATAAAACTACCTACAATGAGCAGTTCTTC. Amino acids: CSVGGPHDKTTYNEQFF.

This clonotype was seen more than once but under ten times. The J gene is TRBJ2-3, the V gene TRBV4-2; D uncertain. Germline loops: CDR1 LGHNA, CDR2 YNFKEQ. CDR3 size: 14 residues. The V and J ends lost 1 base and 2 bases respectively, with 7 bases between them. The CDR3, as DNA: TGTGCCAGCAGCCAAGGACCGCTCACAGATACGCAGTATTTT. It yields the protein CASSQGPLTDTQYF.

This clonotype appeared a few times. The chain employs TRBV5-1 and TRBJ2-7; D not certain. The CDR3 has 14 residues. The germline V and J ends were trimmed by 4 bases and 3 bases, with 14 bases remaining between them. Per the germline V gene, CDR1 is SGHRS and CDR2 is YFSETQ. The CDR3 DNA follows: TGCGCCAGCAGCCCAATTGGACGGAACTACGAGCAGTACTTC. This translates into CASSPIGRNYEQYF. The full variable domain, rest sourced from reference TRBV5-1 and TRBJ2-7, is KAGVTQTPRYLIKTRGQQVTLSCSPISGHRSVSWYQQTPGQGLQFLFEYFSETQRNKGNFPGRFSGRQFSNSRSEMNVSTLELGDSALYLCASSPIGRNYEQYFGPGTRLTVT.

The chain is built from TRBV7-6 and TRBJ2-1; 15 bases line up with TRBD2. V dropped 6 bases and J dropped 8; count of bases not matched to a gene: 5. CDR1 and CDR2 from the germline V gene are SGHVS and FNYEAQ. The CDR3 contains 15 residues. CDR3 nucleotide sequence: TGTGCCAGCAGGCCGGGACTAGCGGGAGGCGATGAGCAGTTCTTC. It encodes CASRPGLAGGDEQFF.

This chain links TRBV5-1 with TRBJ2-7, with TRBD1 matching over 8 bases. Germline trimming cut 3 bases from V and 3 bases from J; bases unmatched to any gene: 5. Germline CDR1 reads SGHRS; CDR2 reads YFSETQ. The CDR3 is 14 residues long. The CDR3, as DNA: TGCGCCAGCAGCTCATTGACAGGGGACTACGAGCAGTACTTC. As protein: CASSSLTGDYEQYF. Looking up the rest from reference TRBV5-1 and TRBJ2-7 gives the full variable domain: KAGVTQTPRYLIKTRGQQVTLSCSPISGHRSVSWYQQTPGQGLQFLFEYFSETQRNKGNFPGRFSGRQFSNSRSEMNVSTLELGDSALYLCASSSLTGDYEQYFGPGTRLTVT.

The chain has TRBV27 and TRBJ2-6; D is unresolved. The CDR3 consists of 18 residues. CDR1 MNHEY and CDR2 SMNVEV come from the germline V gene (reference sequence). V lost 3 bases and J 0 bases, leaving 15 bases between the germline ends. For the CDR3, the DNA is TGTGCCAGCAGTTTGCACAAGCCCTCATACTCTGGGGCCAACGTCCTGACTTTC. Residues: CASSLHKPSYSGANVLTF.

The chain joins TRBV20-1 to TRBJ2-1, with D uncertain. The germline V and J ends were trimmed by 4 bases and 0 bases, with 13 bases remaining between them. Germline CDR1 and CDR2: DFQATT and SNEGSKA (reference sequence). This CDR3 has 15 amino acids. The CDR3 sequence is CSATAPRGSYNEQFF. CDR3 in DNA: TGCAGTGCTACCGCCCCTCGCGGCTCCTACAATGAGCAGTTCTTC.

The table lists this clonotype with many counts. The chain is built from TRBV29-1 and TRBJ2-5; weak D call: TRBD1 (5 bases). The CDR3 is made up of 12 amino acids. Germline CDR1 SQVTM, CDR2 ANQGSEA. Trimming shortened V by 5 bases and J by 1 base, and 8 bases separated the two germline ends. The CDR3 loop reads CSVLTVQETQYF. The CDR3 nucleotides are TGCAGCGTTCTGACAGTCCAAGAGACCCAGTACTTC.

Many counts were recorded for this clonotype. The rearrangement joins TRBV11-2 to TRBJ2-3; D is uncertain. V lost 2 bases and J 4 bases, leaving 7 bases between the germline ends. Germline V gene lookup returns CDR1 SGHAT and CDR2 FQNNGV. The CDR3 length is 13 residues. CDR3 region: CASSLRRADTQYF. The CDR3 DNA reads TGTGCCAGCAGCTTACGACGGGCAGATACGCAGTATTTT. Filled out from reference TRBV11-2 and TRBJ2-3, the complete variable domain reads EAGVAQSPRYKIIEKRQSVAFWCNPISGHATLYWYQQILGQGPKLLIQFQNNGVVDDSQLPKDRFSAERLKGVDSTLKIQPAKLEDSAVYLCASSLRRADTQYFGPGTRLTVL.

The CDR3 loop reads CASSLELAGVVTQYF. CDR3 nucleotide sequence: TGTGCCAGCAGCTTGGAGCTAGCGGGAGTGGTGACCCAGTACTTC. The chain combines TRBV5-4 with TRBJ2-5, with 10 bases aligning to TRBD2. Losses at the gene ends were 0 bases for V and 7 bases for J; bases not matched to a gene: 6. CDR1 and CDR2 from the germline V gene are SGHNT and YYREEE (reference sequence). This CDR3 is built from 15 residues.